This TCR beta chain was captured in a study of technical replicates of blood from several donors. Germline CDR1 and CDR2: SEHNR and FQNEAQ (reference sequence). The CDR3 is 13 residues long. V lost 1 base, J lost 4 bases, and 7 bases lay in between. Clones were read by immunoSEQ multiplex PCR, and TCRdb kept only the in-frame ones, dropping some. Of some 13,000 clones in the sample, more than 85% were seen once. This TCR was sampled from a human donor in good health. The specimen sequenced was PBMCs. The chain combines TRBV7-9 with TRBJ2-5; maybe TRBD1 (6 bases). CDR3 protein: CASSLVGGETQYF. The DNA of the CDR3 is TGTGCCAGCAGCTTAGTAGGGGGAGAGACCCAGTACTTC.